Listed below are T cell receptor beta chains from one sample, sequenced in a study of ipilimumab plus nivolumab after autologous stem cell transplantation. Some clones are missing from TCRdb's copy, which holds only in-frame ones; the method was immunoSEQ multiplex PCR. The table lists more than 20,000 clones, about three quarters of them singletons, with about a fifth in the top ten. The sample here was PBMCs, taken in a trial of ipilimumab plus nivolumab as post-transplant consolidation. Source of these receptors: a male donor with diffuse large B-cell lymphoma. CDR3s include the opening cysteine and the closing phenylalanine or tryptophan. D genes are given only for firm matches. The listing skips clone size in some rows; elsewhere it reads once, few, many or a size class.

j_call	v_call	clone_size	d_call	cdr3_nt	cdr3_aa
TRBJ2-7	TRBV5-6	NA	NA	TGTGCCAGCAGCCTTTCACGAGGGAGATTCTACGAGCAGTACTTC	CASSLSRGRFYEQYF
TRBJ2-2	TRBV11-2	NA	TRBD2	TGTGCCACCCAGGGACTAGCGGGGGTGGGGAACACCGGGGAGCTGTTTTTT	CATQGLAGVGNTGELFF
TRBJ2-2	TRBV11-3	NA	NA	TGTGCCAGCAGCCCTGGGCCTCCCCCCGGGGAGCTGTTTTTT	CASSPGPPPGELFF
TRBJ2-7	TRBV6-6	NA	TRBD1	TGTGCCAGCAGTTACATCCTAGGACAGGTTGGGATCGAGCAGTACTTC	CASSYILGQVGIEQYF
TRBJ2-3	TRBV5-4	NA	NA	TGTGCCAGCAGCCCGCGGGACTTCACAGATACGCAGTATTTT	CASSPRDFTDTQYF
TRBJ1-2	TRBV29-1	NA	NA	TGCAGCGTCGACCCCGAGGGAGGCTATGGCTACACCTTC	CSVDPEGGYGYTF
TRBJ1-3	TRBV6-5	once	TRBD1	TGTGCCAGCAGAAGATCAACAGGGGCGGGAAACACCATATATTTT	CASRRSTGAGNTIYF
TRBJ2-2	TRBV28	NA	NA	TGTGCCACCCAAATACCCGGGAGAGAGGAGACCGGGGAGCTGTTTTTT	CATQIPGREETGELFF
TRBJ1-5	TRBV7-9	NA	TRBD1	TGTGCCAGCAGCTTAGACGGGTACAGGGGGCAGGGGCAGCCCCAGCATTTT	CASSLDGYRGQGQPQHF
TRBJ2-7	TRBV5-1	NA	NA	TGCGCCAGCAGCTTTGGGGGCCAGGAGGTTGCTGAGCAGTACTTC	CASSFGGQEVAEQYF
TRBJ1-2	TRBV5-1	NA	NA	TGCGCCAGCAGTGATGACAGAGCTAACTATGGCTACACCTTC	CASSDDRANYGYTF
TRBJ1-1	TRBV5-8	once	NA	TGTGCCAGCAGCTTGGTAGGCTTACTAAACACTGAAGCTTTCTTT	CASSLVGLLNTEAFF
TRBJ2-7	TRBV28	NA	NA	TGTGCCAGCAGGGGGGTTAGCGTCGAGCAGTACTTC	CASRGVSVEQYF
TRBJ1-2	TRBV29-1	NA	NA	TGCAGCGTTGTATCAGGGAAGAGTAACTATGGCTACACCTTC	CSVVSGKSNYGYTF
TRBJ1-5	TRBV29-1	NA	TRBD1	TGCAGCGTTTCTCAACAGGGGGTCAATCAGCCCCAGCATTTT	CSVSQQGVNQPQHF
TRBJ2-1	TRBV2	NA	NA	TGTGCCAGCAGTGAATGGGATCTTGGCTCCTACAATGAGCAGTTCTTC	CASSEWDLGSYNEQFF
TRBJ2-1	TRBV18	once	TRBD1	TGTGCCAGCTCACCAAAGGACAGGGAGCAGTTCTTC	CASSPKDREQFF
TRBJ1-4	TRBV4-1	NA	NA	TGCGCCAGCAGCCAAGGAACGGAGACGGCTAATGAAAAACTGTTTTTT	CASSQGTETANEKLFF
TRBJ1-1	TRBV29-1	NA	TRBD1	TGCAGCGTTGAGCCGACAGGGAGCGGCACTGAAGCTTTCTTT	CSVEPTGSGTEAFF
TRBJ1-1	TRBV21-1	once	NA	TGTGCCAGCAGCAAGCGGGGCTCTGAAGCTTTCTTT	CASSKRGSEAFF
TRBJ1-4	TRBV18	NA	NA	TGTGCCAGCTCACCGCGGAACAACAATGAAAAACTGTTTTTT	CASSPRNNNEKLFF
TRBJ1-4	TRBV15	NA	NA	TGTGCCACCAGCGAGCAGGCGTGGAGGGGTGAAAAACTGTTTTTT	CATSEQAWRGEKLFF
TRBJ1-1	TRBV18	NA	NA	TGTGCCAGCTCACCCGATGGGGGTGTCACTGAAGCTTTCTTT	CASSPDGGVTEAFF
TRBJ2-3	TRBV7-8	NA	NA	TGTGCCAGCAGCTTGCGACGGGAAGTCACAGATACGCAGTATTTT	CASSLRREVTDTQYF
TRBJ1-6	TRBV5-1	NA	NA	TGCGCCAGCAGCACGGCCCCCGGGGCTACCAATTCACCCCTCCACTTT	CASSTAPGATNSPLHF
TRBJ2-3	TRBV30	NA	TRBD2	TGTGCCTCAGATCTAGCGGGGGGCACAGATACGCAGTATTTT	CASDLAGGTDTQYF
TRBJ2-5	TRBV7-8	NA	NA	TGTGCCAGCAGCTTAGGAGGAGGAGGCGGAGAGACCCAGTACTTC	CASSLGGGGGETQYF
TRBJ1-4	TRBV7-2	NA	TRBD1	TGTGCCAGCAGCTCAGGGGGCTCTATTAATGAAAAACTGTTTTTT	CASSSGGSINEKLFF
TRBJ1-3	TRBV27	NA	NA	TGTGCCAGCAGTCCCGGTTTCAACACCATATATTTT	CASSPGFNTIYF
TRBJ2-5	TRBV27	NA	NA	TGTGCCAGCAGTTTACTCGGGACGTACCAAGAGACCCAGTACTTC	CASSLLGTYQETQYF
TRBJ2-3	TRBV5-1	NA	TRBD2	TGCGCCAGCAGCTTGGCCGGGGGGGGCACAGATACGCAGTATTTT	CASSLAGGGTDTQYF
TRBJ2-1	TRBV7-2	NA	NA	TGTGCCAGCAGCTTAGGGACTACCCGAGAGCAGTTCTTC	CASSLGTTREQFF
TRBJ2-5	TRBV4-2	NA	TRBD2	TGTGCCAGCAGCCAAGATTTGCTAGCGGGACGGGAGACCCAGTACTTC	CASSQDLLAGRETQYF
TRBJ2-7	TRBV7-9	NA	TRBD1	TGTGCCAGCAGCTGGGGACAGGGAGTAGACGAGCAGTACTTC	CASSWGQGVDEQYF
TRBJ1-1	TRBV5-1	NA	NA	TGCGCCAGCAGCTTGGTAGGCGTTACCACTGAAGCTTTCTTT	CASSLVGVTTEAFF
TRBJ2-3	TRBV5-1	NA	NA	TGCGCCAGCAGCTTGGCCGGCGGCAGCACAGATACGCAGTATTTT	CASSLAGGSTDTQYF
TRBJ1-6	TRBV28	NA	NA	TGTGCCAGCAGTTTTGATCTCAGCTCCTATAATTCACCCCTCCACTTT	CASSFDLSSYNSPLHF